The rows below give T cell receptor beta chains drawn from one sample of a study of CD8+ T cells in alopecia areata. Sequencing was performed with immunoSEQ multiplex PCR; in TCRdb, only in-frame clones are kept and a portion is missing. This table holds 110,000 or so clones, about 54% found once. This specimen consisted of CD8+ T cells sorted from blood, obtained at week 4, from a patient treated with tofacitinib. The receptors were sampled from a human donor with alopecia areata. CDR3s include the opening cysteine and the closing phenylalanine or tryptophan. The order of the fields is V gene, clone size, D gene, J gene, CDR3 protein, CDR3 DNA. D genes are given only for firm matches. Only part of the rows carry a size: once, few, many, or a class if the clone is expanded.

TRBV28,.,.,TRBJ2-5,CASSPRDRPRETQYF,TGTGCCAGCAGTCCCCGGGACCGGCCAAGAGAGACCCAGTACTTC
TRBV7-9,few,TRBD2,TRBJ2-1,CASSIWTSGEYNEQFF,TGTGCCAGCAGCATATGGACTAGCGGGGAATACAATGAGCAGTTCTTC
TRBV29-1,few,TRBD1,TRBJ1-2,CSVEENRGSSVYGYTF,TGCAGCGTTGAAGAAAACAGGGGCAGTAGCGTATATGGCTACACCTTC
TRBV10-3,.,.,TRBJ1-1,CAIRDGDTEAFF,TGTGCCATCAGAGACGGGGACACTGAAGCTTTCTTT
TRBV6-5,.,TRBD1,TRBJ2-5,CASSYTSGTEQETQYF,TGTGCCAGCAGTTACACATCCGGGACAGAACAAGAGACCCAGTACTTC
TRBV5-1,.,TRBD2,TRBJ2-3,CASSPGREADTQYF,TGCGCCAGCAGCCCCGGGAGGGAGGCAGATACGCAGTATTTT
TRBV6-1,few,.,TRBJ2-3,CASSGDLGGDTDTQYF,TGTGCCAGCAGTGGCGATCTCGGCGGGGATACAGATACGCAGTATTTT
TRBV28,many,.,TRBJ1-3,CASSLEEGALLADTIYF,TGTGCCAGCAGTTTAGAAGAGGGAGCTCTTCTTGCAGACACCATATATTTT
TRBV29-1,few,TRBD1,TRBJ2-5,CSVAKRGDRGETQYF,TGCAGCGTTGCAAAGAGAGGAGACAGGGGGGAGACCCAGTACTTC
TRBV10-3,.,.,TRBJ2-5,CAISDEDTEETQYF,TGTGCCATCAGTGACGAGGACACTGAAGAGACCCAGTACTTC
TRBV30,.,.,TRBJ2-3,CAWSLGIGASSTDTQYF,TGTGCCTGGAGTCTCGGAATTGGGGCCTCTAGCACAGATACGCAGTATTTT
TRBV30,.,.,TRBJ1-4,CAWSVVDHEKLFF,TGTGCCTGGAGTGTAGTGGATCATGAAAAACTGTTTTTT
TRBV18,.,.,TRBJ2-5,CASSPPPHGVVWETQYF,TGTGCCAGCTCACCACCCCCCCACGGGGTCGTGTGGGAGACCCAGTACTTC
TRBV30,.,.,TRBJ2-5,CAWTEGRGTQYF,TGTGCCTGGACAGAGGGTCGGGGGACCCAGTACTTC
TRBV30,.,TRBD1,TRBJ1-2,CAWSEIGGPYGYTF,TGTGCCTGGAGTGAGATAGGGGGCCCGTATGGCTACACCTTC
TRBV4-2,few,TRBD2,TRBJ2-5,CASSQERGGGETQYF,TGTGCCAGCAGCCAAGAGCGGGGGGGCGGTGAGACCCAGTACTTC
TRBV6-5,.,.,TRBJ2-5,CATLSGLQETQYF,TGTGCCACCCTAAGCGGGCTGCAAGAGACCCAGTACTTC
TRBV29-1,.,TRBD1,TRBJ1-1,CSVPRTGKSRAEAFF,TGCAGCGTTCCCCGGACAGGGAAATCTCGCGCTGAAGCTTTCTTT
TRBV29-1,.,TRBD1,TRBJ2-5,CSGGTGGTQYF,TGCAGCGGGGGGACAGGCGGGACCCAGTACTTC
TRBV7-9,once,.,TRBJ2-1,CASSYEPGGSGYNEQFF,TGTGCCAGCAGCTACGAACCAGGGGGGAGCGGCTACAATGAGCAGTTCTTC
TRBV27,.,.,TRBJ1-2,CASSLPAFSYGYTF,TGTGCCAGCAGTTTACCCGCCTTTTCCTATGGCTACACCTTC
TRBV29-1,.,.,TRBJ1-2,CSGGDPGKLYGYTF,TGCAGCGGGGGGGATCCAGGGAAGCTCTATGGCTACACCTTC
TRBV11-2,.,.,TRBJ1-5,CASSPLDSNQPQHF,TGTGCCAGCAGCCCTCTCGATTCCAATCAGCCCCAGCATTTT
TRBV5-1,.,.,TRBJ2-5,CASSLYSGQETQYF,TGCGCCAGCAGCTTGTACTCAGGACAAGAGACCCAGTACTTC
TRBV29-1,few,.,TRBJ1-2,CSDTDSQPPSNYGYTF,TGCAGCGATACGGACAGCCAACCCCCTTCTAACTATGGCTACACCTTC
TRBV30,.,.,TRBJ2-7,CAWSVSRLSSYEQYF,TGTGCCTGGAGTGTATCTAGGTTGAGCTCCTACGAGCAGTACTTC
TRBV30,.,.,TRBJ1-2,CAWSLTGAGEAYGYTF,TGTGCCTGGAGTCTCACGGGAGCAGGGGAGGCCTATGGCTACACCTTC
TRBV15,.,.,TRBJ2-6,CATSSGSSGANVLTF,TGTGCCACCAGCAGTGGCAGCTCTGGGGCCAACGTCCTGACTTTC
TRBV7-9,.,.,TRBJ2-1,CASSLVGTGDYNEQFF,TGTGCCAGCAGCTTAGTCGGGACTGGAGATTACAATGAGCAGTTCTTC
TRBV29-1,.,TRBD2,TRBJ2-7,CSVGPGGGEQYF,TGCAGCGTTGGGCCGGGAGGTGGGGAGCAGTACTTC
TRBV5-6,.,.,TRBJ2-7,CASSLGGLETSYEQYF,TGTGCCAGCAGCTTGGGAGGCCTGGAGACGTCCTACGAGCAGTACTTC
TRBV30,.,.,TRBJ2-1,CAWSRQSNEQFF,TGTGCCTGGAGTAGACAGAGCAATGAGCAGTTCTTC
TRBV29-1,.,.,TRBJ1-1,CSVRDNLGAFF,TGCAGCGTTCGGGACAACCTAGGAGCTTTCTTT
TRBV30,.,.,TRBJ1-1,CAWSVSVNTEAFF,TGTGCCTGGAGTGTGTCGGTGAACACTGAAGCTTTCTTT
TRBV18,few,.,TRBJ2-5,CASSQETQYF,TGTGCCAGCTCACAAGAGACCCAGTACTTC
TRBV29-1,few,.,TRBJ2-2,CSVEMGAGELFF,TGCAGCGTTGAAATGGGGGCCGGGGAGCTGTTTTTT
TRBV29-1,.,.,TRBJ2-7,CSVVSPRQGYEQYF,TGCAGCGTTGTCTCCCCTAGGCAGGGCTACGAGCAGTACTTC
TRBV10-3,.,TRBD1,TRBJ1-6,CAISDSDPTGDNSPLHF,TGTGCCATCAGTGATAGTGACCCGACAGGGGACAATTCACCCCTCCACTTT
TRBV13,.,TRBD1,TRBJ2-7,CASSRGTVLSYEQYF,TGTGCCAGCAGCCGTGGGACAGTACTCTCTTACGAGCAGTACTTC
TRBV29-1,few,.,TRBJ2-7,CSVWGSEQYF,TGCAGCGTTTGGGGAAGCGAGCAGTACTTC
TRBV2,.,.,TRBJ1-3,CASRPIPAGNTIYF,TGTGCCAGCAGACCCATACCGGCAGGGAACACCATATATTTT
TRBV29-1,.,.,TRBJ2-7,CSVQAGSTYEQYF,TGCAGCGTTCAGGCAGGCTCTACCTACGAGCAGTACTTC
TRBV6-6,few,.,TRBJ2-1,CASSYLQHNEQFF,TGTGCCAGCAGTTACCTGCAGCACAATGAGCAGTTCTTC
TRBV20-1,few,.,TRBJ1-5,CSAAPQQPQHF,TGCAGTGCCGCCCCTCAACAGCCCCAGCATTTT
TRBV7-2,.,.,TRBJ2-5,CASSSRPWSQETQYF,TGTGCCAGCAGCTCCCGGCCCTGGTCCCAAGAGACCCAGTACTTC
TRBV4-2,.,.,TRBJ2-7,CASSQDLEQPSYEQYF,TGTGCCAGCAGCCAAGATTTGGAACAGCCTTCCTACGAGCAGTACTTC
TRBV7-9,.,.,TRBJ2-3,CASSLGGTQYF,TGTGCCAGCAGCTTAGGGGGTACGCAGTATTTT
TRBV30,.,.,TRBJ1-4,CAWSGGIEKLFF,TGTGCCTGGTCAGGAGGGATTGAAAAACTGTTTTTT
TRBV6-4,many,.,TRBJ2-2,CASSDTRLEAGELFF,TGTGCCAGCAGTGACACTAGACTAGAAGCCGGGGAGCTGTTTTTT
TRBV29-1,few,.,TRBJ2-1,CSVSRVDEQFF,TGCAGCGTTTCCAGGGTTGATGAGCAGTTCTTC
TRBV29-1,.,TRBD1,TRBJ1-2,CSVVRDSSGYTF,TGCAGCGTTGTAAGGGACAGCTCTGGCTACACCTTC
TRBV5-1,.,.,TRBJ2-7,CASSLVEDEQYF,TGCGCCAGCAGCTTGGTTGAGGACGAGCAGTACTTC
TRBV30,.,.,TRBJ1-2,CAWRGDYGYTF,TGTGCCTGGAGGGGGGACTATGGCTACACCTTC
TRBV29-1,.,.,TRBJ2-7,CSVLTGGYEQYF,TGCAGCGTCCTGACAGGCGGCTACGAGCAGTACTTC
TRBV30,.,.,TRBJ2-3,CAWSVVRTDTQYF,TGTGCCTGGAGTGTGGTTCGGACAGATACGCAGTATTTT
TRBV12-5,.,TRBD2,TRBJ2-3,CASGLTSGVNTDTQYF,TGTGCTAGTGGTTTGACTAGCGGGGTAAACACAGATACGCAGTATTTT
TRBV5-6,.,TRBD2,TRBJ2-3,CASSTGLAARTDTQYF,TGTGCCAGCAGCACCGGACTAGCGGCCCGCACAGATACGCAGTATTTT
TRBV29-1,few,TRBD1,TRBJ2-5,CSVGTGGQETQYF,TGCAGCGTCGGGACAGGAGGACAAGAGACCCAGTACTTC